Listed below are T cell receptor beta chains from one sample, sequenced in a study of shared clonotypes between healthy human individuals. Some clones are missing from TCRdb's copy, which holds only in-frame ones; the method was immunoSEQ multiplex PCR. The sample consists of about 2,100,000 clones, about 92% of them appearing once. Sequencing input: naive CD8+ T cells from PBMCs. These receptors originate from a man between 18 and 29 years old in good health. Some clones in this sample may be carry-over from other donors' samples. CDR3s include the opening cysteine and the closing phenylalanine or tryptophan. The D gene is left open where the match is weak. Expanded clones get a size class; other rows say once, few or many, or leave the size out.

abundance	d_gene	v_gene	j_gene	CDR3aa	CDR3nt
few	.	TRBV9	TRBJ2-1	CASSPSPRGGQFF	TGTGCCAGCAGCCCCAGCCCCCGGGGAGGGCAGTTCTTC
.	.	TRBV7-8	TRBJ1-5	CASSPRQQGSHQPQHF	TGTGCCAGCAGCCCGCGACAACAGGGTAGTCATCAGCCCCAGCATTTT
.	.	TRBV9	TRBJ2-3	CASSFTSAEDTQYF	TGTGCCAGCAGCTTTACAAGCGCGGAAGATACGCAGTATTTT
.	.	TRBV28	TRBJ2-7	CASSLRARTTSYEQYF	TGTGCCAGCAGTTTACGCGCGCGGACAACCTCCTACGAGCAGTACTTC
.	TRBD1	TRBV9	TRBJ2-7	CASSVDHRGHREQYF	TGTGCCAGCAGCGTAGATCACAGGGGGCATCGGGAGCAGTACTTC
.	TRBD1	TRBV7-9	TRBJ2-5	CASSTTGGVETQYF	TGTGCCAGCAGTACAACAGGGGGCGTCGAGACCCAGTACTTC
.	.	TRBV2	TRBJ1-1	CASSGQGIAEAFF	TGTGCCAGCAGTGGGCAGGGGATAGCTGAAGCTTTCTTT
.	TRBD2	TRBV10-1	TRBJ2-3	CASSHGLAGPSSTDTQYF	TGCGCCAGCAGTCATGGACTAGCGGGACCTTCTAGCACAGATACGCAGTATTTT
.	.	TRBV7-9	TRBJ1-1	CASSTPTRGLNTEAFF	TGTGCCAGCAGCACCCCCACCCGGGGATTGAACACTGAAGCTTTCTTT
few	.	TRBV29-1	TRBJ1-2	CSAPNDSNYGYTF	TGCAGCGCGCCGAACGACAGTAACTATGGCTACACCTTC
.	TRBD2	TRBV7-2	TRBJ2-1	CASSVGTSGLGEQFF	TGTGCCAGCAGCGTCGGGACTAGCGGGTTAGGTGAGCAGTTCTTC
once	TRBD2	TRBV11-2	TRBJ2-2	CASSLSGGRSTGELFF	TGTGCCAGCAGCTTAAGTGGCGGGAGGAGTACCGGGGAGCTGTTTTTT
.	.	TRBV27	TRBJ1-1	CASSTDASAEAFF	TGTGCCAGCAGTACCGACGCGAGCGCTGAAGCTTTCTTT
.	.	TRBV4-1	TRBJ2-1	CASSRPPERLYNEQFF	TGCGCCAGCAGCCGGCCTCCGGAGCGGCTCTACAATGAGCAGTTCTTC
.	.	TRBV27	TRBJ2-1	CASSLGASVYNEQFF	TGTGCCAGCAGTTTAGGAGCTAGCGTTTACAATGAGCAGTTCTTC
.	.	TRBV4-3	TRBJ2-1	CASSQDRRLSNEQFF	TGCGCCAGCAGCCAAGATAGGCGCCTTAGCAATGAGCAGTTCTTC
.	.	TRBV14	TRBJ2-2	CASSPYGGNTGELFF	TGTGCCAGCAGCCCCTACGGGGGGAACACCGGGGAGCTGTTTTTT
.	.	TRBV7-9	TRBJ2-5	CASMQETQYF	TGTGCCAGCATGCAAGAGACCCAGTACTTC
.	.	TRBV11-1	TRBJ2-7	CASSSDISYEQYF	TGTGCCAGCAGCTCCGACATCTCCTACGAGCAGTACTTC
.	.	TRBV6-6	TRBJ2-7	CASSYSTSRNPHEQYF	TGTGCCAGCAGTTACTCCACTAGTAGGAATCCGCACGAGCAGTACTTC
.	.	TRBV19	TRBJ1-2	CASSLGHPYGYTF	TGTGCCAGTAGTCTGGGACATCCCTATGGCTACACCTTC
once	.	TRBV6-5	TRBJ2-5	CASSYRVSETQYF	TGTGCCAGCAGCTACAGGGTTTCAGAGACCCAGTACTTC
.	.	TRBV12-2	TRBJ2-2	CASRLANPGGLKNTGELFF	TGTGCAAGTCGCTTAGCTAACCCAGGGGGCCTGAAGAACACCGGGGAGCTGTTTTTT
.	TRBD1	TRBV27	TRBJ1-2	CASRMTGVGGYGYTF	TGTGCCAGCAGGATGACAGGGGTGGGAGGCTATGGCTACACCTTC
.	.	TRBV2	TRBJ1-1	CASSGRNTEAFF	TGTGCCAGCAGTGGCAGGAACACTGAAGCTTTCTTT
.	.	TRBV10-2	TRBJ2-1	CASSGTTSYNEQFF	TGCGCCAGCAGTGGGACTACGTCATACAATGAGCAGTTCTTC
.	.	TRBV9	TRBJ2-7	CASSVSGGSLSYEQYF	TGTGCCAGCAGCGTATCCGGGGGCTCCCTCTCCTACGAGCAGTACTTC
.	.	TRBV9	TRBJ2-5	CASSVNPGRETQYF	TGTGCCAGCAGCGTAAACCCCGGACGAGAGACCCAGTACTTC
.	TRBD1	TRBV7-6	TRBJ1-2	CASSLVIEDRGDGYTF	TGTGCCAGCAGCTTAGTGATCGAAGACAGGGGAGATGGCTACACCTTC
.	.	TRBV11-2	TRBJ2-7	CASRTAYGQGAGAYEQYF	TGTGCCAGCAGGACAGCTTATGGTCAGGGGGCGGGAGCCTACGAGCAGTACTTC
.	.	TRBV7-3	TRBJ1-1	CASSLNVGRLGTEAFF	TGTGCCAGCAGCTTAAATGTGGGGAGGCTGGGCACTGAAGCTTTCTTT
.	.	TRBV30	TRBJ2-7	CAWSAGHSYEQYF	TGTGCCTGGAGCGCGGGACACTCCTACGAGCAGTACTTC
.	.	TRBV5-8	TRBJ1-2	CASSFFGNVRYGYTF	TGTGCCAGCAGCTTTTTCGGAAACGTCCGTTATGGCTACACCTTC
.	.	TRBV30	TRBJ1-2	CAWSVLGSDGYTF	TGTGCCTGGAGTGTTTTGGGGTCGGATGGCTACACCTTC
.	.	TRBV7-9	TRBJ2-5	CASSGERYQETQYF	TGTGCCAGCAGCGGTGAGCGGTACCAAGAGACCCAGTACTTC
.	.	TRBV28	TRBJ2-1	CASSLIYLPERISYNEQFF	TGTGCCAGCAGTTTAATCTATCTTCCGGAGCGGATCTCCTACAATGAGCAGTTCTTC
.	TRBD1	TRBV28	TRBJ1-5	CASLDRVGNQPQHF	TGTGCCAGCCTTGACAGGGTTGGCAATCAGCCCCAGCATTTT
.	.	TRBV13	TRBJ1-4	CASSSVAGEKLFF	TGTGCCAGCAGCTCAGTAGCCGGGGAAAAACTGTTTTTT
.	TRBD1	TRBV9	TRBJ2-7	CASSPLQGATYEQYF	TGTGCCAGCAGCCCTTTGCAGGGGGCCACCTACGAGCAGTACTTC
.	.	TRBV28	TRBJ2-5	CASSFRGGPETQYF	TGTGCCAGCAGTTTTAGGGGGGGTCCGGAGACCCAGTACTTC
.	.	TRBV5-1	TRBJ2-7	CASSGGLRTYEQYF	TGCGCCAGCAGCGGGGGCCTGAGGACCTACGAGCAGTACTTC
.	TRBD2	TRBV14	TRBJ2-1	CASSQLAETFSDEQFF	TGTGCCAGCAGCCAACTAGCGGAAACCTTTTCGGATGAGCAGTTCTTC
.	TRBD2	TRBV27	TRBJ2-1	CASRTGGPNEQFF	TGTGCCAGCAGGACGGGAGGGCCAAATGAGCAGTTCTTC
.	TRBD1	TRBV15	TRBJ1-3	CATSRDRDHRGSGNTIYF	TGTGCCACCAGCAGAGATCGCGACCACAGGGGATCCGGAAACACCATATATTTT
.	TRBD2	TRBV27	TRBJ2-2	CASSFLLVAGAGELFF	TGTGCCAGCAGTTTCCTCCTTGTTGCGGGAGCCGGGGAGCTGTTTTTT
.	.	TRBV10-2	TRBJ1-2	CASSVGGAKDGYTF	TGCGCCAGCAGCGTGGGGGGCGCGAAGGATGGCTACACCTTC